This entry lists 27 T cell receptor beta chains sequenced from one sample in a study of cytomegalovirus exposure and HLA in healthy donors. PCR was performed using 60 Vbeta and 13 Jbeta primers. Only in-frame clones appear in the TCRdb table, and some are missing; sequencing was by immunoSEQ multiplex PCR. The sample records over 120,000 clones, less than 10% being singletons. Sequencing input: PBMCs. The source is a man aged 50-60 years in good health and CMV-seronegative.

The V call is TRBV28, the J call TRBJ1-6; no firm D call. V lost 2 bases to trimming and J lost 10 bases, with 12 bases between them. CDR3 length equals 14 residues. In germline, CDR1 is MDHEN, CDR2 SYDVKM. The DNA for the CDR3 is TGTGCCAGCAGTTTACCGCCGGAGATGTCACCCCTCCACTTT. As protein: CASSLPPEMSPLHF.

This clone came up a few times. The CDR3 region is CASSLVQGDGNTIYF. As DNA, the CDR3 is TGTGCCAGCAGTTTGGTACAGGGGGACGGGAACACCATATATTTT. The chain is built from TRBV6-5 and TRBJ1-3; 8 nucleotides agree with TRBD1. The V gene's germline CDR1 is MNHEY and CDR2 SVGAGI. The CDR3 contains 15 residues. V trimming: 4 bases; J trimming: 7 bases; junction bases outside the gene matches: 9.

The rearrangement links TRBV10-3 to TRBJ2-1; 8 nucleotides align to TRBD1. Germline values: CDR1 ENHRY, CDR2 SYGVKD. The junction had 11 bases not matched to a gene; V was cut back by 2 bases and J by 5 bases. The CDR3 contains 17 residues. CDR3 bases: TGTGCCATCAGTGAGCACTTGGGACAGGCTGTCGACAATGAGCAGTTCTTC. Translated: CAISEHLGQAVDNEQFF.

This clone was observed a handful of times. The rearrangement uses TRBV7-2 and TRBJ1-2, with D unresolved. The CDR3 extends over 12 amino acids. Germline-derived CDR1 and CDR2 are SGHTA and FQGNSA. The V gene lost 1 base and the J gene lost 5 bases, with 5 bases spanning the gap. The CDR3 loop is CASSLGLYGYTF. The CDR3 nucleotides read TGTGCCAGCAGCTTAGGGCTTTATGGCTACACCTTC.

V and J are TRBV5-1 and TRBJ2-1; D is possibly TRBD2 (5 bases). The germline CDR1 and CDR2 sequences are SGHRS and YFSETQ. This CDR3 is 16 amino acids long. Trimming removed 0 bases from V and 0 bases from J, with 10 bases in between. The CDR3: CASSLGVGSSYNEQFF. CDR3 in DNA: TGCGCCAGCAGCTTGGGGGTGGGGAGCTCCTACAATGAGCAGTTCTTC.

The gene calls are TRBV5-1 and TRBJ2-3; tentative D call: TRBD2 (5 bases). The V and J ends lost 0 bases and 2 bases respectively, with 19 bases between them. The CDR3 runs to 18 residues. Per germline, CDR1 SGHRS and CDR2 YFSETQ. The CDR3 nucleotides read TGCGCCAGCAGCTTGGACGGGGTCCGCCCAATCGCCACAGATACGCAGTATTTT. This translates into CASSLDGVRPIATDTQYF.

The rearrangement uses TRBV28 and TRBJ1-4; 9 nucleotides line up with TRBD1. The CDR3 covers 16 residues. The V and J ends lost 1 base and 6 bases, in that order; junction bases with no gene match: 6. The germline V gene has CDR1 MDHEN and CDR2 SYDVKM. This chain's CDR3 is CASSLSGQGLYEKLFF. The CDR3 bases are TGTGCCAGCAGTTTATCAGGACAGGGGCTGTATGAAAAACTGTTTTTT.

This clone has more than one count but fewer than ten. The J gene is TRBJ1-5, the V gene TRBV6-1; TRBD1 matches 7 bases. Germline CDR1 MNHNS, CDR2 SASEGT. Trimming took 10 bases from V and 3 from J; bases not matched to a gene: 6. This CDR3 region has 13 residues. CDR3 loop: CATLGQLNQPQHF. In nucleotides, the CDR3 is TGTGCCACCTTGGGACAGCTCAATCAGCCCCAGCATTTT.

The chain joins TRBV5-4 to TRBJ2-7; D is undetermined. The CDR3 length is 14 residues. Trimming removed 4 bases from V and 2 bases from J, with 13 bases in between. Per the germline V gene, CDR1 is SGHNT and CDR2 is YYREEE (reference sequence). The CDR3 region is CASSRSQGAYEQYF. The CDR3 DNA follows: TGTGCCAGCAGCCGCTCCCAAGGAGCCTACGAGCAGTACTTC. Drawing the rest from reference TRBV5-4 and TRBJ2-7, the complete variable domain is ETGVTQSPTHLIKTRGQQVTLRCSSQSGHNTVSWYQQALGQGPQFIFQYYREEENGRGNFPPRFSGLQFPNYSSELNVNALELDDSALYLCASSRSQGAYEQYFGPGTRLTVT.

This clone was counted between two and nine times. The V and J genes are TRBV9 and TRBJ2-3, with 7 bases matching TRBD1. Germline V gene lookup returns CDR1 SGDLS and CDR2 YYNGEE. This CDR3 comprises 14 residues. Unmatched junction bases numbered 4, after V lost 0 bases and J lost 6 bases. The chain's CDR3 is CASSVDGDSDTQYF. Here the CDR3 DNA reads TGTGCCAGCAGCGTAGACGGGGACAGCGATACGCAGTATTTT.

This clone was recorded a few times. This chain connects TRBV10-2 to TRBJ2-7; TRBD1 aligns across 8 bases. V was pared by 4 bases and J by 2 bases, with 7 bases of the junction left unmatched. Germline V gene lookup returns CDR1 WSHSY and CDR2 SAAADI. The CDR3 is 15 residues long. Written as DNA, the CDR3 is TGCGCCAGCAGTGGGGGTGGGACAGGTGCCTACGAGCAGTACTTC. Its protein product is CASSGGGTGAYEQYF.

The J gene is TRBJ2-7, the V gene TRBV4-1; D is perhaps TRBD1 (5 bases). CDR1 MGHRA and CDR2 YSYEKL come from the germline V gene. V was pared by 0 bases and J by 2 bases, with 8 bases between. CDR3 length: 14 residues. The CDR3 DNA reads TGCGCCAGCAGCCAAGAAGACAGTCCCTACGAGCAGTACTTC. Translating gives CASSQEDSPYEQYF.

The gene calls are TRBV5-1 and TRBJ1-1; the D gene is possibly TRBD1 (5 bases). CDR3 length: 14 amino acids. The ends were cut back, 3 bases at V and 0 bases at J, with 9 bases in the middle. CDR1 and CDR2 (germline): SGHRS, YFSETQ. CDR3 in DNA: TGCGCCAGCAGCTGGGACTCCATGAACACTGAAGCTTTCTTT. This codes for CASSWDSMNTEAFF. The whole variable domain, filled in from reference TRBV5-1 and TRBJ1-1, reads KAGVTQTPRYLIKTRGQQVTLSCSPISGHRSVSWYQQTPGQGLQFLFEYFSETQRNKGNFPGRFSGRQFSNSRSEMNVSTLELGDSALYLCASSWDSMNTEAFFGQGTRLTVV.

This clone turned up a few times. J is TRBJ1-2 and V is TRBV2, with TRBD1 matching over 10 bases. The CDR3 length is 18 residues. Germline CDR1 and CDR2: SNHLY and FYNNEI. Germline trimming cut 5 bases from V and 4 bases from J; bases unmatched to any gene: 16. CDR3 protein: CASSRDSVAGTGAYGYTF. Written as DNA, the CDR3 is TGTGCCAGCAGTCGCGATTCGGTAGCCGGGACAGGGGCCTATGGCTACACCTTC.

This chain links TRBV19 with TRBJ1-1; perhaps TRBD1 as D (5 bases). V was clipped by 2 bases and J by 5 bases, with 15 bases between them. Germline CDR1 reads LNHDA; CDR2 reads SQIVND (reference sequence). This CDR3 contains 15 residues. CDR3 amino acids: CASSIWGGMRTEAFF. CDR3 coding DNA: TGTGCCAGTAGTATATGGGGGGGGATGAGAACTGAAGCTTTCTTT.

V gene TRBV19 combines with J gene TRBJ1-4; TRBD1 might be the D (6 bases). The germline V gene has CDR1 LNHDA and CDR2 SQIVND (reference sequence). The CDR3 runs to 16 residues. Trimming stripped 5 bases from V and 8 bases from J, with 21 bases between. Written as DNA, the CDR3 is TGTGCCAGTAGTGCATACGGGGGGACAAGATCCGAAAAACTGTTTTTT. Its translation: CASSAYGGTRSEKLFF.

The rearrangement links TRBV5-6 to TRBJ1-3; weak D call: TRBD1 (5 bases). Germline V gives CDR1 SGHDT, CDR2 YYEEEE. There are 16 residues in the CDR3. Trimming removed 0 bases from V and 0 bases from J, with 10 bases in between. The CDR3 here is CASSLAGGSSGNTIYF. CDR3 coding DNA: TGTGCCAGCAGCTTGGCCGGGGGGAGCTCTGGAAACACCATATATTTT.

This clone showed up just a few times. V usage is TRBV10-3 and J usage is TRBJ1-1, with a tentative D call TRBD1 (5 bases). The CDR3 runs 11 residues. V shed 8 bases and J shed 8 bases, with 12 bases lying between them. Germline CDR1 is ENHRY and CDR2 is SYGVKD. The CDR3 here is CAIAGGREAFF. The CDR3 DNA is TGTGCCATCGCGGGGGGGAGAGAAGCTTTCTTT.

This clone came up a few times. The V call is TRBV5-4, the J call TRBJ1-2; 10 bases align to TRBD1. The CDR3 is made up of 13 amino acids. Germline V gene lookup returns CDR1 SGHNT and CDR2 YYREEE (reference sequence). Trimming removed 6 bases from V and 8 bases from J; junction bases left unmatched: 7. CDR3 nucleotides: TGTGCCAGCAACAGACAGGGGGCTGGGGGCTACACCTTC. It codes for CASNRQGAGGYTF.

The chain employs TRBV18 and TRBJ2-3, with TRBD1 matching over 9 bases. Germline assignment: CDR1 KGHSH and CDR2 LQKENI. The CDR3 sequence is 17 residues long. J was trimmed by 5 bases and V by 6 bases; bases with no gene match: 15. This CDR3 is CASSRGYRTGAKDTQYF. The CDR3 coding sequence is TGTGCCAGCTCCCGAGGGTACAGGACAGGGGCAAAAGATACGCAGTATTTT.

The chain employs TRBV28 and TRBJ1-2, with a tentative D call TRBD1 (5 bases). Germline V gene sequence: CDR1 MDHEN, CDR2 SYDVKM. CDR3 length: 14 residues. The V end lost 1 base, the J end lost 7 bases, and 13 bases lay between the germline ends. The CDR3 protein is CASSLSRSGGGYTF. The CDR3 DNA sequence: TGTGCCAGCAGTTTATCTAGGTCGGGGGGTGGCTACACCTTC.

The V call is TRBV28, the J call TRBJ1-1; D is uncertain. Trimming pared 3 bases from V and 2 bases from J, leaving 7 bases between. Germline CDR1 reads MDHEN; CDR2 reads SYDVKM. This CDR3 is built from 13 residues. CDR3 DNA: TGTGCCAGCAGTTTGGCCCTCAACACTGAAGCTTTCTTT. Translating it yields CASSLALNTEAFF.

Only a few counts were recorded for this clone. This chain uses TRBV7-9 with TRBJ2-7; D possibly corresponds to TRBD2 (5 bases). The CDR3 is made up of 14 amino acids. CDR1 and CDR2 from the germline V gene are SEHNR and FQNEAQ (reference sequence). V was shortened by 3 bases and J by 6 bases, with 15 bases between the two germline ends. CDR3 nucleotides: TGTGCCAGCAGCTTTTCCGGGGTCCCCTCCGAGCAGTACTTC. Protein product: CASSFSGVPSEQYF.

The chain is built from TRBV7-9 and TRBJ1-2; 8 bases fit TRBD1. The germline V gene encodes CDR1 SEHNR and CDR2 FQNEAQ (reference sequence). The CDR3 extends over 15 amino acids. Germline trimming cut 4 bases from V and 5 bases from J; bases unmatched to any gene: 9. The CDR3 DNA sequence: TGTGCCAGCAGCTCCCGGACAGGGATTGGGTATGGCTACACCTTC. Encoded protein: CASSSRTGIGYGYTF.

The chain joins TRBV27 to TRBJ1-1; 8 bases are a match to TRBD1. Germline V gives CDR1 MNHEY, CDR2 SMNVEV (reference sequence). The length of the CDR3 is 14 residues. Trimming at V came to 4 bases and at J to 2 bases, leaving 3 bases not matched to a gene. The CDR3: CASSSDRGNTEAFF. CDR3 sequence (DNA): TGTGCCAGCAGTTCCGACAGGGGAAACACTGAAGCTTTCTTT.

A few counts support this clone. V is TRBV7-9 and J is TRBJ1-1; D is possibly TRBD1 (5 bases). Germline assignment: CDR1 SEHNR and CDR2 FQNEAQ (reference sequence). The CDR3 runs 15 residues. V was cut by 0 bases and J by 4 bases, with 12 bases left in between. In DNA, the CDR3 is TGTGCCAGCAGCTTAGCGCAGGGTTGGGGCACTGAAGCTTTCTTT. This gives the protein CASSLAQGWGTEAFF.

CDR3 sequence reads: CASSLGGGNEKLFF. Written as DNA, the CDR3 is TGTGCCAGCAGCTTAGGGGGCGGTAATGAAAAACTGTTTTTT. V usage is TRBV7-9 and J usage is TRBJ1-4; a possible D gene is TRBD1 (5 bases). The CDR3 extends over 14 amino acids. The V end lost 1 base, the J end lost 4 bases, and 7 bases lay between the germline ends. The germline V gene has CDR1 SEHNR and CDR2 FQNEAQ (reference sequence). Looking up the rest from reference TRBV7-9 and TRBJ1-4 gives the full variable domain: DTGVSQNPRHKITKRGQNVTFRCDPISEHNRLYWYRQTLGQGPEFLTYFQNEAQLEKSRLLSDRFSAERPKGSFSTLEIQRTEQGDSAMYLCASSLGGGNEKLFFGSGTQLSVL.